This entry lists 30 T cell receptor beta chains sequenced from one sample in a study of cytomegalovirus exposure and HLA in healthy donors. The PCR contained 60 Vbeta and 13 Jbeta primers. Data came from immunoSEQ multiplex PCR; TCRdb stores just in-frame clones and leaves some out. Of about 190,000 clones in the sample, roughly 77% were seen once. The sequenced sample was PBMCs. Receptors were obtained from a woman between 50 and 59 years old in good health and CMV-seronegative.

V and J are TRBV9 and TRBJ2-5, with 7 bases matching TRBD2. Looked up from germline, CDR1 is SGDLS and CDR2 is YYNGEE. With 0 bases clipped from V and 1 base from J, the junction kept 6 bases outside the gene matches. CDR3 length equals 16 residues. The CDR3 spells CASSVGGGSGQETQYF. In DNA, the CDR3 is TGTGCCAGCAGCGTAGGGGGCGGGAGTGGCCAAGAGACCCAGTACTTC.

V is TRBV6-5 and J is TRBJ2-1; TRBD1 matches 10 bases. Germline trimming cut 5 bases from V and 6 bases from J; bases unmatched to any gene: 7. The germline V gene has CDR1 MNHEY and CDR2 SVGAGI. The CDR3 length is 15 residues. The CDR3 bases are TGTGCCAGCAGTCGGACAGGGGGGTACGGCAATGAGCAGTTCTTC. It codes for CASSRTGGYGNEQFF.

This sequence joins TRBV10-1 and TRBJ2-1; no firm D call. Germline V gives CDR1 WNHNN, CDR2 SYGVQD (reference sequence). The CDR3 totals 15 residues. The V end was cut by 7 bases, the J end by 1 base, with 14 bases between. The CDR3 reads CASKDARSSYNEQFF. In DNA, the CDR3 is TGCGCCAGCAAAGACGCGCGGAGTTCCTACAATGAGCAGTTCTTC.

The chain has TRBV2 and TRBJ2-3; a possible D gene is TRBD2 (6 bases). Trimming removed 7 bases at V and 5 bases at J, with 13 bases between. The CDR3 contains 13 residues. Germline V gene lookup returns CDR1 SNHLY and CDR2 FYNNEI. Here the CDR3 DNA reads TGTGCCAGCAACCACGGGAGCGTAGATACGCAGTATTTT. Protein: CASNHGSVDTQYF.

The V call is TRBV28, the J call TRBJ1-1, with TRBD1 matching over 7 bases. J lost 4 bases, V lost 8 bases, and 4 bases had no gene match. Germline lookup yields CDR1 MDHEN and CDR2 SYDVKM. This CDR3 comprises 12 residues. As DNA, the CDR3 is TGTGCCAGCGACAGGGTCGGCACTGAAGCTTTCTTT. This translates into CASDRVGTEAFF.

V usage is TRBV6-4 and J usage is TRBJ1-5; D perhaps matches TRBD1 (5 bases). The CDR3 runs 15 residues. V lost 2 bases and J 5 bases, leaving 13 bases between the germline ends. Germline loops: CDR1 MRHNA, CDR2 SNTAGT. CDR3 nucleotide sequence: TGTGCCAGCAGTGACCCAACGGTAGGGGATCAGCCCCAGCATTTT. Translated, it gives CASSDPTVGDQPQHF.

A few counts support this clone. This chain uses TRBV5-1 with TRBJ1-1; D unresolved. The CDR3 contains 19 residues. In germline, CDR1 is SGHRS, CDR2 YFSETQ. V was pared by 6 bases and J by 0 bases, with 27 bases between. CDR3 protein: CASNKQPPVMNTLNTEAFF. The CDR3 region has the DNA TGCGCCAGCAACAAACAGCCGCCAGTCATGAACACTCTGAACACTGAAGCTTTCTTT. The variable domain in full, with the rest retrieved from reference TRBV5-1 and TRBJ1-1, is KAGVTQTPRYLIKTRGQQVTLSCSPISGHRSVSWYQQTPGQGLQFLFEYFSETQRNKGNFPGRFSGRQFSNSRSEMNVSTLELGDSALYLCASNKQPPVMNTLNTEAFFGQGTRLTVV.

The rearrangement uses TRBV18 and TRBJ1-2; possibly TRBD1 for D (5 bases). V gave up 2 bases and J gave up 4 bases, with 11 bases separating them. The CDR3 is 14 amino acids. Germline-derived CDR1 and CDR2 are KGHSH and LQKENI. CDR3 residues: CASSPSGPGYGYTF. DNA of the CDR3: TGTGCCAGCTCACCATCAGGGCCCGGCTATGGCTACACCTTC.

V and J are TRBV4-3 and TRBJ1-3; D possibly corresponds to TRBD1 (6 bases). The CDR3 totals 17 residues. From germline, CDR1 is LGHNA and CDR2 YSLEER. Trimming pared 0 bases from V and 0 bases from J, leaving 12 bases between. This CDR3 reads CASSQDPRGSSGNTIYF. CDR3 sequence (DNA): TGCGCCAGCAGCCAAGACCCCAGGGGTTCCTCTGGAAACACCATATATTTT.

This rearrangement joins TRBV21-1 to TRBJ1-2; the table's TRBD1 call for D was not verified on the DNA. TRBV21-1 is recorded as a pseudogene. The CDR3 is 16 amino acids. The chain's CDR3 is CARGRRAGGTNYGYTF. In DNA, the CDR3 is TGTGCCAGGGGTAGGCGGGCAGGGGGCACTAACTATGGCTACACCTTC.

The rearrangement joins TRBV5-1 to TRBJ1-1; possibly TRBD1 for D (5 bases). Germline V lookup: CDR1 SGHRS, CDR2 YFSETQ. The CDR3 consists of 17 residues. The germline V and J ends were trimmed by 0 bases and 2 bases, with 17 bases remaining between them. In DNA form, the CDR3 reads TGCGCCAGCAGCTTGGAGGGTAGGGGCAGGACAAACACTGAAGCTTTCTTT. Protein product: CASSLEGRGRTNTEAFF.

This chain links TRBV5-1 with TRBJ2-3; possible D gene TRBD1, 5 bases. From germline, CDR1 is SGHRS and CDR2 YFSETQ. V lost 2 bases and J lost 1, with 11 bases in between. This CDR3 is built from 15 residues. CDR3 in amino acids: CASSFQGDGTDTQYF. The CDR3 nucleotides read TGCGCCAGCAGCTTTCAGGGTGATGGCACAGATACGCAGTATTTT.

This rearrangement joins TRBV19 to TRBJ1-5; weak D call: TRBD1 (6 bases). Germline V lookup: CDR1 LNHDA, CDR2 SQIVND (reference sequence). V dropped 3 bases and J dropped 4 bases, with 13 bases sitting between them. CDR3 size: 15 residues. As DNA, the CDR3 is TGTGCCAGTAGTATGGGTGGGGGCCGGAATCAGCCCCAGCATTTT. This translates into CASSMGGGRNQPQHF. Variable domain in full (rest from reference TRBV19 and TRBJ1-5): DGGITQSPKYLFRKEGQNVTLSCEQNLNHDAMYWYRQDPGQGLRLIYYSQIVNDFQKGDIAEGYSVSREKKESFPLTVTSAQKNPTAFYLCASSMGGGRNQPQHFGDGTRLSIL.

The rearrangement uses TRBV7-9 and TRBJ2-3; tentative D call: TRBD2 (6 bases). V was pared by 5 bases and J by 4 bases, with 25 bases between. CDR3 length equals 18 residues. Germline values: CDR1 SEHNR, CDR2 FQNEAQ (reference sequence). CDR3 DNA sequence: TGTGCCAGCAGCCCGCTTTTCGATAGCGGCGGAGTTCCAGATACGCAGTATTTT. Translating it yields CASSPLFDSGGVPDTQYF.

The rearrangement links TRBV15 to TRBJ2-2; the match to TRBD1 covers 7 bases. CDR1 LNHNV and CDR2 YYDKDF come from the germline V gene (reference sequence). This CDR3 spans 16 amino acids. V dropped 1 base and J dropped 4; count of bases not matched to a gene: 6. Here the CDR3 reads CATSRATGVATGELFF. CDR3 DNA: TGTGCCACCAGCAGAGCTACAGGGGTGGCCACCGGGGAGCTGTTTTTT.

V is TRBV5-4 and J is TRBJ1-1; 9 bases are a match to TRBD1. Germline loops: CDR1 SGHNT, CDR2 YYREEE (reference sequence). The CDR3 has 14 residues. Unmatched junction bases numbered 2, after V lost 4 bases and J lost 1 base. CDR3 sequence (DNA): TGTGCCAGCAGCACGGGACAGGGGAACACTGAAGCTTTCTTT. It specifies CASSTGQGNTEAFF.

V usage is TRBV28 and J usage is TRBJ1-5; a possible D gene is TRBD1 (5 bases). The CDR3 loop spans 12 amino acids. From germline, CDR1 is MDHEN and CDR2 SYDVKM. V was clipped by 8 bases and J by 2 bases, with 7 bases between them. The CDR3 nucleotides read TGTGCCAGCGGGGCCGGCAATCAGCCCCAGCATTTT. Translating it yields CASGAGNQPQHF.

V gene TRBV6-5 combines with J gene TRBJ2-7, with D possibly TRBD2 on 7 matching bases. CDR3 length: 13 amino acids. Germline values: CDR1 MNHEY, CDR2 SVGAGI. The germline V and J ends were trimmed by 8 bases and 6 bases, with 17 bases remaining between them. The DNA of the CDR3 is TGTGCCAGCTCAGAGGGGGGGGCCGGCGAGCAGTACTTC. Amino acids: CASSEGGAGEQYF.

The chain employs TRBV29-1 and TRBJ2-1, with D possibly matching TRBD1 (5 bases). The CDR3 covers 12 residues. Germline V gene data show CDR1 as SQVTM and CDR2 as ANQGSEA. Trimming took off 2 bases at V and 9 bases at J, with 11 bases between the two ends. The CDR3 DNA reads as TGCAGCGTTGAATCAGGGTCCACTGAGCAGTTCTTC. Protein product: CSVESGSTEQFF.

Note on this clone: One end of the junction varies from germline; a read error may be responsible. The chain employs TRBV7-7 and TRBJ2-5; 8 bases are a match to TRBD2. CDR3 length: 15 amino acids. Per the germline V gene, CDR1 is SSHAT and CDR2 is FNYEAQ (reference sequence). In DNA, the CDR3 is TGTGCTAGCAGCCCAATCGGGACTAGCCAAGAGACCCAGTACTTC. Translated, it gives CASSPIGTSQETQYF.

This chain joins TRBV28 and TRBJ2-7; 10 bases match TRBD1. The J segment lost 5 bases and the V segment lost 5 bases, leaving 12 bases of the junction unmatched. The CDR3 contains 16 residues. CDR1 is MDHEN and CDR2 is SYDVKM in the germline V gene. The CDR3 reads CASSIPPGQGRDEQYF. The CDR3 region has the DNA TGTGCCAGCAGTATACCACCGGGACAGGGGAGAGACGAGCAGTACTTC.

The chain has TRBV6-1 and TRBJ2-7, with 8 bases matching TRBD2. V lost 3 bases and J lost 6; bases outside the gene matches: 10. Germline CDR1 and CDR2: MNHNS and SASEGT. The CDR3 spans 15 residues. DNA for the CDR3: TGTGCCAGCAGTGAGCCGGGACTAGATTACTCCGAGCAGTACTTC. This sequence encodes CASSEPGLDYSEQYF.

This clone was seen a handful of times. The J gene is TRBJ1-1, the V gene TRBV7-8; D unclear. The length of the CDR3 is 14 residues. The germline V gene encodes CDR1 SGHVS and CDR2 FQNEAQ. Between the trimmed V and J ends, which lost 3 bases and 1 base, there was a span of 9 bases. The CDR3 spells CASSFPAGNTEAFF. In DNA, the CDR3 is TGTGCCAGCAGCTTCCCAGCGGGGAACACTGAAGCTTTCTTT.

The DNA for the CDR3 is TGTGCCAGCGACGATGCGGGGGGGGCGCGTGAGCAGTACTTC. Its protein product is CASDDAGGAREQYF. The gene calls are TRBV5-8 and TRBJ2-7, with 9 bases that match TRBD2. Losses at the gene ends were 7 bases for V and 7 bases for J; bases not matched to a gene: 12. The CDR3 extends over 14 amino acids. CDR1 and CDR2 (germline): SGHTS, YDEGEE.

The chain recombines TRBV7-9 with TRBJ2-7; 7 nucleotides align to TRBD2. Germline V CDR1 and CDR2: SEHNR, FQNEAQ (reference sequence). This CDR3 is built from 18 residues. V lost 4 bases, J lost 2 bases, and 17 bases stayed unmatched. The CDR3 DNA is TGTGCCAGCAGCTCCTCCCCGCCCGGGACCCGGGGGGCCTACGAGCAGTACTTC. The encoded protein is CASSSSPPGTRGAYEQYF.

This clone was counted a few times. The chain is built from TRBV27 and TRBJ2-3; weak D call: TRBD2 (6 bases). The CDR3 has 16 residues. The V end was cut by 1 base, the J end by 0 bases, with 11 bases between. Germline V gives CDR1 MNHEY, CDR2 SMNVEV (reference sequence). CDR3 region: CASSLLSGVSTDTQYF. As DNA, the CDR3 is TGTGCCAGCAGTTTATTGTCGGGAGTGAGCACAGATACGCAGTATTTT.

V is TRBV15 and J is TRBJ1-6; possible D gene TRBD1, 6 bases. The germline V and J ends were trimmed by 3 bases and 10 bases, with 16 bases remaining between them. Germline values: CDR1 LNHNV, CDR2 YYDKDF (reference sequence). This CDR3 has 15 residues. The CDR3 DNA is TGTGCCACCAGCAGCGGGCAGGGGAGGGGATCACCCCTCCACTTT. Protein: CATSSGQGRGSPLHF. The entire variable domain, with the rest obtained from reference TRBV15 and TRBJ1-6, is as follows: DAMVIQNPRYQVTQFGKPVTLSCSQTLNHNVMYWYQQKSSQAPKLLFHYYDKDFNNEADTPDNFQSRRPNTSFCFLDIRSPGLGDTAMYLCATSSGQGRGSPLHFGNGTRLTVT.

The chain carries TRBV7-6 and TRBJ2-1; D is perhaps TRBD1 (6 bases). The CDR3 sequence is 14 residues long. Germline assignment: CDR1 SGHVS and CDR2 FNYEAQ. V shed 2 bases and J shed 11 bases, with 16 bases lying between them. CDR3 coding DNA: TGTGCCAGCAGCTTAACAAGGGGGACGCGAAAGCAGTTCTTC. Translating gives CASSLTRGTRKQFF.

The chain joins TRBV27 to TRBJ2-7; TRBD2 matches 9 bases. CDR3 size: 14 residues. The V segment lost 6 bases and the J segment 1 base; nucleotides outside the gene matches: 4. CDR1 is MNHEY and CDR2 is SMNVEV in the germline V gene (reference sequence). The CDR3 protein is CASSPGLASYEQYF. As DNA, the CDR3 is TGTGCCAGCAGCCCGGGACTAGCTTCCTACGAGCAGTACTTC.

This sequence joins TRBV9 and TRBJ1-1, with 8 bases fitting TRBD1. Germline-derived CDR1 and CDR2 are SGDLS and YYNGEE. V lost 3 bases, J lost 3 bases, and 10 bases stayed unmatched. The CDR3 is 16 amino acids. CDR3 DNA: TGTGCCAGCAGCGCGGACTACAGGGGGTCGGACACTGAAGCTTTCTTT. It yields the protein CASSADYRGSDTEAFF.